This T cell receptor (beta chain) is drawn from a study of blood T cell repertoires in COVID-19. Study information: The cDNA or gDNA used as material had been derived from T cells, B-cell-depleted T cells, or PBMCs.

CDR1 MNHEY and CDR2 SVGAGI come from the germline V gene. Trimming cost V 9 bases and J 3 bases; bases outside gene matches: 8. This CDR3 has 14 amino acids. Method: immunoSEQ multiplex PCR; TCRdb's copy keeps in-frame clones and lacks some. The repertoire includes around 290,000 clones, about 87% of them detected once, and 7.8% sits in the top ten. This TCR was recovered from a woman between 45 and 60 years old who had recovered from COVID-19. Sequencing was carried out using peripheral blood. This sequence joins TRBV6-5 and TRBJ1-3, with TRBD1 matching 7 bases. The CDR3, as DNA: TGTGCCAGTCGGAGGGGGCGACATGGAAACACCATATATTTT. As protein: CASRRGRHGNTIYF.